These 5 T cell receptor beta chains were sequenced from one sample in a study of blood T cell repertoires in COVID-19. Data came from immunoSEQ multiplex PCR; TCRdb stores just in-frame clones and leaves some out. The data hold 300,000 to 400,000 clones, with 85% to 95% observed a single time. Sequencing was done on a sample of PBMCs or T cells enriched from blood (not recorded which). The receptors were sampled from a woman aged 30 to 39 who had been exposed to COVID-19.

The V and J genes are TRBV15 and TRBJ1-5; D is possibly TRBD1 (5 bases). Per germline, CDR1 LNHNV and CDR2 YYDKDF (reference sequence). V was trimmed by 1 base and J by 7 bases, leaving 11 bases between them. The CDR3 is made up of 14 amino acids. The CDR3 loop reads CATSRGGGIQPQHF. As DNA, the CDR3 is TGTGCCACCAGCAGAGGGGGGGGGATCCAGCCCCAGCATTTT.

This chain uses TRBV3-1 (or the pseudogene TRBV3-2) with TRBJ1-6; D is ambiguous. V was cut by 1 base and J by 11 bases, with 15 bases left in between. Germline V CDR1 and CDR2: LGHDT, YNNKEL (reference sequence). This CDR3 comprises 15 residues. The CDR3 sequence: CASSQGTTPVTPLHF. CDR3 coding DNA: TGTGCCAGCAGCCAAGGAACTACACCCGTCACACCCCTCCACTTT.

This clone was found once. The chain uses TRBV19 and TRBJ1-5, with D uncertain. CDR1 is LNHDA, CDR2 SQIVND, per germline (reference sequence). V lost 8 bases, J lost 1 base, and 15 bases lay in between. CDR3 length: 15 amino acids. CDR3 in amino acids: CASVSGAGSNQPQHF. As DNA, the CDR3 is TGTGCCAGTGTGTCCGGTGCAGGAAGCAATCAGCCCCAGCATTTT.

This chain joins TRBV9 and TRBJ1-1; D possibly corresponds to TRBD1 (6 bases). The germline gives CDR1 SGDLS, CDR2 YYNGEE. Between the trimmed V and J ends, which lost 0 bases and 1 base, there was a span of 10 bases. CDR3 length: 15 residues. CDR3 region: CASSVVGGRNTEAFF. The CDR3 nucleotides are TGTGCCAGCAGCGTAGTCGGGGGGCGGAACACTGAAGCTTTCTTT. Combining the CDR3 with reference TRBV9 and TRBJ1-1 gives the whole variable domain DSGVTQTPKHLITATGQRVTLRCSPRSGDLSVYWYQQSLDQGLQFLIQYYNGEERAKGNILERFSAQQFPDLHSELNLSSLELGDSALYFCASSVVGGRNTEAFFGQGTRLTVV.

The chain joins TRBV6-2 or TRBV6-3 to TRBJ1-3, with D unclear. CDR3 length equals 14 residues. V lost 5 bases to trimming and J lost 0 bases, with 8 bases between them. CDR1 is MNHEY and CDR2 is SVGEGT in the germline V gene. The DNA for the CDR3 is TGTGCCAGCAGTCGAACTATCTCTGGAAACACCATATATTTT. Translated: CASSRTISGNTIYF.